This TCR beta chain stems from a study of early T cells in non-severe SARS-CoV-2 infection. This CDR3 contains 17 residues. Trimming removed 4 bases at V and 7 bases at J, with 21 bases between. CDR1 is SGHDT, CDR2 YYEEEE, per germline. Individual cDNA molecules carried attached unique molecular identifiers. From the 5' RACE reads, TCRdb called clonotypes with MiXCR, one entry per CDR3 protein. The data show tens of thousands of distinct CDR3 sequences, under 8% seen once. The sample was whole blood. The receptor was isolated from an adult who was a healthcare worker with PCR-confirmed SARS-CoV-2 infection or an uninfected control (not recorded which). The chain has TRBV5-6 and TRBJ1-6, with D possibly TRBD1 on 5 matching bases. In nucleotides, the CDR3 is TGTGCCAGCAGCCTAGGACACACAACGGCTATGAATTCACCCCTCCACTTT. Translation: CASSLGHTTAMNSPLHF. The complete variable domain, with remaining parts taken from reference TRBV5-6 and TRBJ1-6, reads DAGVTQSPTHLIKTRGQQVTLRCSPKSGHDTVSWYQQALGQGPQFIFQYYEEEERQRGNFPDRFSGHQFPNYSSELNVNALLLGDSALYLCASSLGHTTAMNSPLHFGNGTRLTVT.